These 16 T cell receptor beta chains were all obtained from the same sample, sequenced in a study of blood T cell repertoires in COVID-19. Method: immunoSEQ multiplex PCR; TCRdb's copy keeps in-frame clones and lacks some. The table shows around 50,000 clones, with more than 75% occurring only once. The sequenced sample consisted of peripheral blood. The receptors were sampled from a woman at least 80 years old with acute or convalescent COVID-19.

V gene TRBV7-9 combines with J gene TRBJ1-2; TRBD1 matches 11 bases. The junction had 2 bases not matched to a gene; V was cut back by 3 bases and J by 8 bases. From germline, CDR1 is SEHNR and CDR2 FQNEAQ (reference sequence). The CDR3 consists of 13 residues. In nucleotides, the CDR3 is TGTGCCAGCAGCTTGGGACAGGGGGGCGGCTACACCTTC. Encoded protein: CASSLGQGGGYTF.

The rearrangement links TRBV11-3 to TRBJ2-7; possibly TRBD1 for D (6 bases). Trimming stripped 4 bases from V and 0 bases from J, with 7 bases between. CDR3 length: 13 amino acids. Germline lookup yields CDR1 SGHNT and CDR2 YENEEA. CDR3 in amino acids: CASSSRGSYEQYF. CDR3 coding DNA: TGTGCCAGCAGCTCCAGGGGCTCCTACGAGCAGTACTTC.

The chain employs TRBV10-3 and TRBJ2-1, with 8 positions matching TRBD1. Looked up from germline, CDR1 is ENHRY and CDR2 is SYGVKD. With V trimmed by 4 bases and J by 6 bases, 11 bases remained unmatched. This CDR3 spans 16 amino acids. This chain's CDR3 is CAISAQTGQGGNEQFF. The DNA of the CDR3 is TGTGCCATCAGTGCGCAAACAGGACAGGGTGGCAATGAGCAGTTCTTC.

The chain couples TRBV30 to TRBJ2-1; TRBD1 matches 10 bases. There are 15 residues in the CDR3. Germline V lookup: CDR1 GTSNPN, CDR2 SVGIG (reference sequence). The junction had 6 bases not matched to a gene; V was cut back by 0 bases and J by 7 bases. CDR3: CAWSVGQGVRNEQFF. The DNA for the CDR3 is TGTGCCTGGAGTGTAGGACAGGGGGTAAGGAATGAGCAGTTCTTC.

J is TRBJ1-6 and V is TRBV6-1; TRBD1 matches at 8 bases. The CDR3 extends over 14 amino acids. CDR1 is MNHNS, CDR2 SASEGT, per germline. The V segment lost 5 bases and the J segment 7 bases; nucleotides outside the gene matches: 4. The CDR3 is CASSRDRMNSPLHF. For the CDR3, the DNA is TGTGCCAGCAGTCGGGACAGGATGAATTCACCCCTCCACTTT.

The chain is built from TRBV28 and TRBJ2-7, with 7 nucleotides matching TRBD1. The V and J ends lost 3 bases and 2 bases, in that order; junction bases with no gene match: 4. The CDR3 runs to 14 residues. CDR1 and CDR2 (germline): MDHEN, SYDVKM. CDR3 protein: CASSLGDRAYEQYF. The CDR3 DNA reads TGTGCCAGCAGTTTGGGTGACAGGGCCTACGAGCAGTACTTC.

The CDR3 sequence is CASSQAPGGSAYNEQFF. CDR3 nucleotide sequence: TGTGCCAGCAGCCAAGCCCCAGGGGGGTCTGCCTACAATGAGCAGTTCTTC. V is TRBV3-1 (or the pseudogene TRBV3-2) and J is TRBJ2-1; D possibly corresponds to TRBD1 (7 bases). The CDR3 extends over 17 amino acids. V was clipped by 1 base and J by 2 bases, with 15 bases between them. Germline lookup yields CDR1 LGHDT and CDR2 YNNKEL (reference sequence).

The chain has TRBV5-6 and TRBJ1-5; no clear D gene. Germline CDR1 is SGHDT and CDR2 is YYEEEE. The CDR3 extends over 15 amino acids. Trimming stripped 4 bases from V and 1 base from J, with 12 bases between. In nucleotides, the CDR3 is TGTGCCAGCAGCCAGAGGTCTCGAAGCAATCAGCCCCAGCATTTT. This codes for CASSQRSRSNQPQHF.

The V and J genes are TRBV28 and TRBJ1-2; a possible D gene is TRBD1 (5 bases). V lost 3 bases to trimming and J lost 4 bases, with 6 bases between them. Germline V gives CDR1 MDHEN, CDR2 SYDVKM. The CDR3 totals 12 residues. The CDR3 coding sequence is TGTGCCAGCAGTTTGCAGGGCTATGGCTACACCTTC. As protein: CASSLQGYGYTF.

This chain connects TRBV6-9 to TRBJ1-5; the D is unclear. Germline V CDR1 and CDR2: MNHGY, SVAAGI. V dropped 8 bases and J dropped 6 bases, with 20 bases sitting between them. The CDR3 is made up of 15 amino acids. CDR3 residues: CASEHPGSKGQPQHF. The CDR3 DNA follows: TGTGCCAGCGAACATCCGGGGAGCAAGGGTCAGCCCCAGCATTTT.

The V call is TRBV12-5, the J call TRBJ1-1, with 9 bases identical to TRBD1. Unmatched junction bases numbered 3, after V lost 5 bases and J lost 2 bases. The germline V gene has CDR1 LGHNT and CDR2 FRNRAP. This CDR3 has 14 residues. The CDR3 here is CASGQGQGNTEAFF. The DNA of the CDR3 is TGTGCTAGTGGTCAGGGACAGGGCAACACTGAAGCTTTCTTT. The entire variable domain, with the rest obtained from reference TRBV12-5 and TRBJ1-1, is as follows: DARVTQTPRHKVTEMGQEVTMRCQPILGHNTVFWYRQTMMQGLELLAYFRNRAPLDDSGMPKDRFSAEMPDATLATLKIQPSEPRDSAVYFCASGQGQGNTEAFFGQGTRLTVV.

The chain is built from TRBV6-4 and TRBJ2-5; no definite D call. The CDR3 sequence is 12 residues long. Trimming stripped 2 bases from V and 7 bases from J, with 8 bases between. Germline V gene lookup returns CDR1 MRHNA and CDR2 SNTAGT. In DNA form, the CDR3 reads TGTGCCAGCAGTGACCACGGTCGGACCCAGTACTTC. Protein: CASSDHGRTQYF.

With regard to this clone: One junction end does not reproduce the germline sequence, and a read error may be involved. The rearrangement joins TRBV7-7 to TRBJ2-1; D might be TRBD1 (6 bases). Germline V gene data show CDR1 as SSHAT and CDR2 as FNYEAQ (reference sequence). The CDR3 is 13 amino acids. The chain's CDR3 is CASSPGGSNEQFF. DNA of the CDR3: TGTGCTAGCAGCCCTGGGGGCTCTAATGAGCAGTTCTTC.

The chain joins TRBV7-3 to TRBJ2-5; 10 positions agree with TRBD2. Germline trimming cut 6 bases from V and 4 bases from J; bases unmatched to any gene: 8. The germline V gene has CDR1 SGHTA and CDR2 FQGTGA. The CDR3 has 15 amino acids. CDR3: CASSPSGRAGETQYF. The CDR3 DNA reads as TGTGCCAGCAGTCCAAGCGGGAGGGCCGGAGAGACCCAGTACTTC.

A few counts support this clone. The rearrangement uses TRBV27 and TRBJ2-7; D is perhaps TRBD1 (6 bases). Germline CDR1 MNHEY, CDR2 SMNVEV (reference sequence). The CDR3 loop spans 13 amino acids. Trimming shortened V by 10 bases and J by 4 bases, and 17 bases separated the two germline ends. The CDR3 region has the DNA TGTGCCACCGCCCCTACACAGGGATACGAGCAGTACGTC. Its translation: CATAPTQGYEQYV.

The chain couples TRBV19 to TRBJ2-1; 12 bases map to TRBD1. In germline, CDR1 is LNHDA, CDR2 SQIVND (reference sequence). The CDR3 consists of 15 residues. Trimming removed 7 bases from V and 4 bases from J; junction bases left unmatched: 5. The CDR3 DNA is TGTGCCAGTATAAGGGACAGGGGGCCTTACAATGAGCAGTTCTTC. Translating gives CASIRDRGPYNEQFF.